These T cell receptor beta chains were read from a single sample in a study of response to subunit inactivated influenza vaccine. TCRdb itself ran the RT-PCR reads through MiXCR, one entry per CDR3 protein. The profile shows around 760,000 distinct CDR3 sequences, approximately 13% of them singletons. Specimen: PBMCs from blood, collected less than 15 days before vaccination. These receptors came from a man between 45 and 60 years old who received an inactivated influenza vaccine. The CDR3 runs from the conserved cysteine through the conserved F or W.

v_call cdr3_aa
TRBV24-1 CATSDLTSADNEQFF
TRBV20-1 CSATGTGRTISYEQYF
TRBV6-1 CASSNLGQNQPQHF
TRBV12-3/TRBV12-4 CASSLGSTGELFF
TRBV5-1 CASSLVREVQYF
TRBV6-5 CASSYSSTALPPYEQYF
TRBV10-3 CAISDNYEQYF
TRBV6-2/TRBV6-3 CASSYGASGPNPPLEQFF
TRBV2 CASSGEGPGELFF
TRBV12-3/TRBV12-4 CASSLASLSNQPQHF
TRBV20-1 CSARDFPEETQYF
TRBV4-1 CASSQSGVAEKLFF
TRBV29-1 CSVQFRSGELFF
TRBV11-2 CASSLGFLAGTYEQYF
TRBV4-3 CASSQDSGGFYNEQFF
TRBV20-1 CSAGPTTGVGGYTF
TRBV2 CASRAGTTNTGELFF
TRBV4-3 CASSQDGVENSPLHF
TRBV20-1 CSAREGEGISYNSPLHF
TRBV5-1 CASSPPTGAGGDETQYF
TRBV5-1 CASSLLGRVDYNEQFF
TRBV6-2/TRBV6-3 CASSPLRGPNEQFF
TRBV24-1 CATSGPPLDTQYF
TRBV4-3 CASSQGVWQAEGYEQYF
TRBV20-1 CSAIAGRAYNEQFF
TRBV5-1 CASSSSGVQETQYF
TRBV7-9 CASSADFNSYEQYF
TRBV5-1 CASTRGAGDSYNEQFF
TRBV5-6 CASSTGLGETQYF
TRBV5-1 CASSSGTHGTNEQFF
TRBV4-1 CASSQETGPNEKLFF
TRBV10-2 CASRPQVYTEAFF
TRBV18 CASSHLIGTGEINTEAFF
TRBV6-6 CASSYWVGYTF
TRBV7-9 CASSPGPKCSYNSPLHF
TRBV6-5 CASSYSRQGGYNEQFF
TRBV18 CASSPPSLAGSLTDTQYF
TRBV12-3/TRBV12-4 CASSPAQGTGELFF
TRBV6-5 CASSYGTSGASTDTQYF
TRBV10-3 CAISEMTFSPLHF
TRBV5-4 CASSRGQGSYEQYF
TRBV5-1 CASSLAANSREWTF
TRBV10-3 CAISPTGVNEQFF
TRBV3-1 CASSQLAGLAVGEQYF
TRBV20-1 CSARQGSAEAFF
TRBV6-4 CASSDSQDGFNYGYTF
TRBV28 CASRLAGPNTGELFF
TRBV7-7 CASSFGTAQETQYF
TRBV5-1 CASSLTGAKDTQYF
TRBV6-5 CASSYSRRTAVSNQPQHF
TRBV5-1 CASSLGQGAGANVLTF
TRBV3-1 CASSQEGLEDGELFF
TRBV3-1 CASSQNVPTGELFF
TRBV9 CASSTLIANEQYF
TRBV20-1 CSARARPLAEQYF
TRBV7-9 CASSLVGGPGDEQFF
TRBV7-8 CASSLRGGWNNSPLHF
TRBV12-3/TRBV12-4 CASTYGGELFF
TRBV7-3 CASSSLTASYNEQFF